A single sample is the source of the 23 T cell receptor beta chains below, sequenced in a study of T cells in women clearing cervical HPV infection. Sequenced by immunoSEQ multiplex PCR; TCRdb stores in-frame clones only, minus some. This table holds approximately 24,000 clones. Sequencing was carried out using blood buffy coat. Receptors originate from a woman between 18 and 70 years old with a cervical HPV16 infection that either progressed to CIN3+ or cleared (not recorded which).

In regard to this clone: Coverage ceases 3 residues before the CDR3 finishes, and the germline J gene fills in the end. This chain links TRBV7-9 with TRBJ1-2; perhaps TRBD1 as D (5 bases). The CDR3 is made up of 14 amino acids. Per germline, CDR1 SEHNR and CDR2 FQNEAQ (reference sequence). CDR3 DNA, as far as it was read: TGTGCCAGCAGCTTATTGGGGGGTTACAATGAC. It codes for CASSLLGGYND. In full, the CDR3 is CASSLLGGYNDYTF.

Comments on this clone: The read stops 3 residues short of the end of the CDR3; the missing end is completed from the germline J gene. The rearrangement uses TRBV20-1 and TRBJ1-1, with 8 bases fitting TRBD1. The CDR3 is 14 amino acids. J gave up 3 bases and V 2 bases, and 5 bases lay outside the gene matches. Germline V gene sequence: CDR1 DFQATT, CDR2 SNEGSKA (reference sequence). The DNA read from the CDR3 is TGCAGTGCTAGACCAATGACAGGGGACACTGAA. Its protein is CSARPMTGDTE. The whole CDR3 reads CSARPMTGDTEAFF.

With regard to this clone: The read is 3 residues too short to cover the CDR3 end, so that end is filled in from the germline J gene. The chain links TRBV7-2 to TRBJ2-3; D might be TRBD1 (6 bases). Looked up from germline, CDR1 is SGHTA and CDR2 is FQGNSA. This CDR3 region has 15 residues. The CDR3 here is CASSFTGFINQPQYF. CDR3 DNA, as far as it was read: TGTGCCAGCAGCTTTACAGGGTTCATTAATCAGCCG.

With respect to this clone: Read data end 3 residues before the CDR3 end; the end is taken from the germline J gene. The chain joins TRBV5-6 to TRBJ1-5; 7 bases agree with TRBD1. CDR3 length: 15 amino acids. In germline, CDR1 is SGHDT, CDR2 YYEEEE. Trimming cost V 4 bases and J 6 bases; bases outside gene matches: 10. The chain's CDR3 is CASSHWDSGGQPQHF. The DNA read from the CDR3 is TGTGCCAGCAGCCACTGGGACAGCGGGGGTCAGCCC.

Worth noting for this clone: Read sequence stops 3 residues before the CDR3 end, and the germline J gene provides the missing end. This chain uses TRBV19 with TRBJ2-5; the match to TRBD2 covers 12 bases. The germline CDR1 and CDR2 sequences are LNHDA and SQIVND (reference sequence). J was trimmed by 5 bases and V by 4 bases; bases with no gene match: 14. The CDR3 totals 18 residues. The CDR3 sequence: CASSRSASGGAREETQYF. The covered CDR3 bases are TGTGCCAGTAGTAGGTCCGCTAGCGGGGGGGCCCGGGAGGAGACC.

Comments on this clone: The read stops 3 residues short of the end of the CDR3; the missing end is completed from the germline J gene. The V and J genes are TRBV7-9 and TRBJ2-4; D unclear. This CDR3 region has 12 residues. Germline loops: CDR1 SEHNR, CDR2 FQNEAQ (reference sequence). CDR3 DNA, as far as it was read: TGTGCCAGCAGCCCGGATTCGACGGGT. Its translation: CASSPDSTG. The whole CDR3 is CASSPDSTGQYF.

Remarks on this clone: The CDR3 extends 3 residues past the end of the read, so its final part is completed from the germline J gene. This chain links TRBV9 with TRBJ2-3; 7 nucleotides line up with TRBD1. Germline CDR1 reads SGDLS; CDR2 reads YYNGEE. The length of the CDR3 is 17 residues. The V segment lost 0 bases and the J segment 4 bases; nucleotides outside the gene matches: 11. CDR3 DNA, as far as it was read: TGTGCCAGCAGCGTAGGGCAACTAGGGGGCGTCTCAGATACG. Residues: CASSVGQLGGVSDT. The entire CDR3 protein reads CASSVGQLGGVSDTQYF.

This clone is deemed medium-sized by its frequency. Read coverage stops 3 residues before the CDR3 terminus; the germline J gene supplies the remainder. The rearrangement links TRBV29-1 to TRBJ1-4; the D gene is possibly TRBD1 (5 bases). Trimming took off 4 bases at V and 7 bases at J, with 13 bases between the two ends. Germline-derived CDR1 and CDR2 are SQVTM and ANQGSEA. The CDR3 has 13 amino acids. The DNA read from the CDR3 is TGCAGCGTTGGTACGGCAGGGCTTGAAAAA. Its protein product is CSVGTAGLEK. The complete CDR3 sequence is CSVGTAGLEKLFF. The full variable domain, in which reference TRBV29-1 and TRBJ1-4 provide the parts outside the CDR3, is SAVISQKPSRDICQRGTSLTIQCQVDSQVTMMFWYRQQPGQSLTLIATANQGSEATYESGFVIDKFPISRPNLTFSTLTVSNMSPEDSSIYLCSVGTAGLEKLFFGSGTQLSVL.

Notes on this clone: The CDR3 goes on 3 residues after the read ends, and that part is filled in from the germline J gene. V usage is TRBV10-3 and J usage is TRBJ2-1, with 7 bases aligning to TRBD2. CDR1 is ENHRY, CDR2 SYGVKD, per germline. V lost 6 bases, J lost 4 bases, and 12 bases stayed unmatched. The CDR3 consists of 16 residues. The covered CDR3 bases are TGTGCCATCAGCGCCCCCGTTGCGGGGGAGTACAATGAG. It translates to CAISAPVAGEYNE. The complete CDR3 protein is CAISAPVAGEYNEQFF.

For this clone: The read ends 3 residues before the CDR3 terminus; that terminus is restored from the germline J gene. This chain joins TRBV5-4 and TRBJ2-4, with D perhaps matching TRBD1 (6 bases). Germline values: CDR1 SGHNT, CDR2 YYREEE (reference sequence). The CDR3 contains 14 residues. The CDR3 loop reads CASSPGVANYGQYF. The DNA read from the CDR3 is TGTGCCAGCAGCCCAGGGGTCGCTAACTATGGT.

Details on this clone: The sequence runs out 3 residues before the end of the CDR3; the remainder is reconstructed from the germline J gene. The V and J genes are TRBV19 and TRBJ1-1; TRBD1 matches 10 bases. Germline V gives CDR1 LNHDA, CDR2 SQIVND (reference sequence). The CDR3 has 14 amino acids. The trim removed 3 bases at V and 2 bases at J, leaving 0 bases unmatched. CDR3: CASSMTGGNTEAFF. CDR3 bases read: TGTGCCAGTAGTATGACAGGGGGCAACACTGAA.

As regards this clone: The read falls 3 residues short of the CDR3 end, and the missing part is taken from the germline J gene. V and J are TRBV20-1 and TRBJ1-2; TRBD1 aligns across 9 bases. Per the germline V gene, CDR1 is DFQATT and CDR2 is SNEGSKA (reference sequence). CDR3 length equals 14 residues. The junction had 7 bases not matched to a gene; V was cut back by 3 bases and J by 5 bases. CDR3 DNA, as far as it was read: TGCAGTGCTAGGGTCCCGACAGGGGGGTATGGC. Translated: CSARVPTGGYG. The entire CDR3 protein is CSARVPTGGYGYTF.

Concerning this clone: The read gets to within 3 residues of the CDR3 end, and the germline J gene fills in the rest. The V call is TRBV2, the J call TRBJ1-3, with TRBD1 matching over 11 bases. V gave up 4 bases and J gave up 0 bases; unmatched junction bases: 5. Per germline, CDR1 SNHLY and CDR2 FYNNEI. The CDR3 has 17 amino acids. The CDR3 loop reads CASSGTGGAISGNTIYF. The CDR3 bases that were read are TGTGCCAGCAGTGGGACAGGGGGCGCCATCTCTGGAAACACC.

This clone is called medium-sized based on its frequency. The missing CDR3 end, 3 residues past where the read stops, is filled in from the germline J gene. The gene calls are TRBV7-3 and TRBJ2-3; D uncertain. Trimming took 1 base from V and 5 from J, leaving 7 bases between them. CDR1 is SGHTA, CDR2 FQGTGA, per germline. This CDR3 has 13 residues. This CDR3 reads CASSLNGRDTQYF. CDR3 bases read: TGTGCCAGCAGCTTAAATGGCAGAGATACG.

The CDR3 loop reads CASWATGGYTF. The DNA read from the CDR3 is TGTGCCAGCTGGGCCACAGGCGGC. The V call is TRBV2, the J call TRBJ1-2, with a tentative D call TRBD1 (5 bases). The sequenced fragment ends 3 residues before the CDR3 boundary, so the rest is inferred from the germline J gene. CDR3 length: 11 residues. The germline V gene encodes CDR1 SNHLY and CDR2 FYNNEI.

Notes on this clone: The read halts 3 residues ahead of the CDR3 end, with the missing end drawn from the germline J gene. This chain joins TRBV5-5 and TRBJ2-7; weak D call: TRBD1 (6 bases). The CDR3 length is 15 residues. In germline, CDR1 is SGHKS, CDR2 YYEKEE (reference sequence). The V and J ends lost 2 bases and 0 bases respectively, with 12 bases between them. The CDR3 region is CASSFARGISYEQYF. The sequenced CDR3 bases are TGTGCCAGCAGCTTCGCTAGGGGGATCTCCTACGAG.

About this clone: The CDR3 extends 3 residues past the end of the read, so its final part is completed from the germline J gene. V gene TRBV19 combines with J gene TRBJ2-1, with 7 bases that match TRBD2. J lost 4 bases, V lost 5 bases, and 8 bases had no gene match. The CDR3 contains 15 residues. From germline, CDR1 is LNHDA and CDR2 SQIVND (reference sequence). CDR3: CASSPRAGEYNEQFF. The DNA read from the CDR3 is TGTGCCAGTAGTCCTCGCGCGGGGGAGTACAATGAG.

Notes on this clone: The sequence runs out 3 residues before the end of the CDR3; the remainder is reconstructed from the germline J gene. The chain combines TRBV20-1 with TRBJ2-5, with 7 positions matching TRBD1. Germline CDR1 DFQATT, CDR2 SNEGSKA (reference sequence). The V segment lost 5 bases and the J segment 3 bases; nucleotides outside the gene matches: 6. This CDR3 contains 13 residues. The sequenced CDR3 bases are TGCAGTGCTGGATGGACAGGCAAAGAGACC. It specifies CSAGWTGKET. The complete CDR3 reads CSAGWTGKETQYF.

Comments on this clone: The read terminates 3 residues ahead of where the CDR3 ends, so the germline J gene completes it. The chain employs TRBV2 and TRBJ2-3; 13 positions agree with TRBD2. Germline lookup yields CDR1 SNHLY and CDR2 FYNNEI. This CDR3 is built from 15 residues. The CDR3 protein is CASRTSGGFQETQYF. The CDR3 bases that were read are TGTGCCAGCCGGACTAGCGGGGGCTTCCAAGAGACG. Variable domain in full (rest from reference TRBV2 and TRBJ2-3): EPEVTQTPSHQVTQMGQEVILRCVPISNHLYFYWYRQILGQKVEFLVSFYNNEISEKSEIFDDQFSVERPDGSNFTLKIRSTKLEDSAMYFCASRTSGGFQETQYFGPGTRLTVL.

To note about this clone: The CDR3 end lies 3 residues beyond the end of the read and is filled in from the germline J gene. The genes are TRBV6-1 and TRBJ2-3; no reliable D call. This CDR3 contains 16 residues. CDR1 MNHNS and CDR2 SASEGT come from the germline V gene. CDR3 region: CASSEARQVGQETQYF. The part of the CDR3 DNA that was read is TGTGCCAGCAGTGAAGCGAGGCAGGTCGGCCAAGAGACG.

Remarks on this clone: The sequenced fragment ends 3 residues before the CDR3 boundary, so the rest is inferred from the germline J gene. This chain links TRBV2 with TRBJ1-2; D gene unclear. The CDR3 covers 15 residues. CDR1 is SNHLY, CDR2 FYNNEI, per germline. CDR3 region: CASSERSGSYNDYTF. The covered CDR3 bases are TGTGCCAGCAGTGAAAGGAGCGGGTCTTACAATGAC.

Remarks on this clone: The read ends 3 residues early relative to the CDR3; the germline J gene fills the gap. This chain uses TRBV11-3 with TRBJ2-4; D might be TRBD1 (6 bases). This CDR3 spans 15 amino acids. Germline V gene lookup returns CDR1 SGHNT and CDR2 YENEEA. The germline V and J ends were trimmed by 3 bases and 9 bases, with 18 bases remaining between them. The sequenced CDR3 bases are TGTGCCAGCAGCTTCGTTGTACAGGGTATTTGCATT. Amino acid sequence: CASSFVVQGICI. The full CDR3 protein reads CASSFVVQGICIQYF. The complete variable domain, with remaining parts taken from reference TRBV11-3 and TRBJ2-4, reads EAGVVQSPRYKIIEKKQPVAFWCNPISGHNTLYWYLQNLGQGPELLIRYENEEAVDDSQLPKDRFSAERLKGVDSTLKIQPAELGDSAVYLCASSFVVQGICIQYFGAGTRLSVL.

Note on this clone: The read ends 3 residues shy of where the CDR3 ends; the end is completed using the germline J gene. This chain connects TRBV7-9 to TRBJ2-4; 7 bases agree with TRBD1. Germline V CDR1 and CDR2: SEHNR, FQNEAQ (reference sequence). CDR3 length: 14 residues. CDR3 sequence: CASSPRTGNYGQYF. Incomplete CDR3 DNA: TGTGCCAGCAGCCCCCGGACAGGCAACTATGGT.